These T cell receptor beta chains were read from a single sample in a study of blood T cell repertoires in COVID-19. The assay was immunoSEQ multiplex PCR, and TCRdb's table has in-frame clones only and misses some. The repertoire has tens of thousands of clones, 87% of them found once; the top ten carry roughly 7.2%. Sequences were obtained from peripheral blood. The receptors here all came from a human donor in a cohort sampled during active COVID-19. Both conserved end residues are part of each CDR3. The order of the fields is J gene, clone size, D gene, V gene, CDR3 DNA, CDR3 protein. A D gene is named only where the DNA matches it firmly. Clone sizes are given selectively: once, few, many, or a class where the clone is expanded.

J: TRBJ1-4; size: NA; D: NA; V: TRBV23-1; DNA: TGCGCCAGCAGTCATACCGGCCCCTACAGTGGTAGGGGAGAAAAACTGTTTTTT; CDR3: CASSHTGPYSGRGEKLFF
J: TRBJ2-7; size: few; D: NA; V: TRBV20-1; DNA: TGCGCTGGTGGAGGAAGCTACGAGCAGTACTTC; CDR3: CAGGGSYEQYF
J: TRBJ1-1; size: NA; D: NA; V: TRBV29-1; DNA: TGCAGCTTAGGGGGGGGGAACACTGAAGCTTTCTTT; CDR3: CSLGGGNTEAFF
J: TRBJ1-5; size: NA; D: NA; V: TRBV5-4; DNA: TGTGCCAGCAGCCGGGGTGGAAATCAGCCCCAGCATTTT; CDR3: CASSRGGNQPQHF
J: TRBJ2-1; size: NA; D: NA; V: TRBV3-1/TRBV3-2; DNA: TGTGCCAGCAGCCAAGTAAGCGCCAACTACAATGAGCAGTTCTTC; CDR3: CASSQVSANYNEQFF
J: TRBJ1-2; size: NA; D: TRBD1; V: TRBV19; DNA: TGTGCCAGTAGTAAAGGGGCAGGGGGCAACTATGGCTACACCTTC; CDR3: CASSKGAGGNYGYTF
J: TRBJ2-3; size: NA; D: NA; V: TRBV30; DNA: TGTGCCTGGAGTGCGGAGAGCACAGATACGCAGTATTTT; CDR3: CAWSAESTDTQYF
J: TRBJ2-2; size: NA; D: TRBD1; V: TRBV19; DNA: TGTGCCAGTAGCGGGACAGCGAACACCGGGGAGCTGTTTTTT; CDR3: CASSGTANTGELFF
J: TRBJ2-1; size: NA; D: TRBD1; V: TRBV10-3; DNA: TGTGCCATCAGGGACAGGGTACGTGGGAGTGGAGGCAATGAGCAGTTCTTC; CDR3: CAIRDRVRGSGGNEQFF
J: TRBJ1-1; size: NA; D: NA; V: TRBV5-4; DNA: TGTGCCAGCAGCTTGGTAGGCGTCAGGATGAACACTGAAGCTTTCTTT; CDR3: CASSLVGVRMNTEAFF
J: TRBJ2-1; size: NA; D: TRBD2; V: TRBV7-2; DNA: TGTGCCAGCAGCCCCGGGACTAGCGGGAGCCTCAATGAGCAGTTCTTC; CDR3: CASSPGTSGSLNEQFF
J: TRBJ2-5; size: NA; D: NA; V: TRBV21-1; DNA: TGTGCCAGCAGCAAAAGCCGGCGGGGGGGATATCAAGAGACCCAGTACTTC; CDR3: CASSKSRRGGYQETQYF
J: TRBJ2-3; size: NA; D: NA; V: TRBV11-2; DNA: TGTGCCAGCAGCTACCGGAGGAGAACATTCACAGATACGCAGTATTTT; CDR3: CASSYRRRTFTDTQYF
J: TRBJ2-3; size: NA; D: NA; V: TRBV6-5; DNA: TGTGCCAGCAGCCCCATATATAGTGCCGATACGCAGTATTTT; CDR3: CASSPIYSADTQYF
J: TRBJ1-5; size: few; D: TRBD1; V: TRBV6-5; DNA: TGTGCCAGCAATTCCGACAGGGTTAATCAGCCCCAGCATTTT; CDR3: CASNSDRVNQPQHF
J: TRBJ1-2; size: NA; D: NA; V: TRBV5-5; DNA: TGTGCCAGCAGCTGGAGTCAGGGATCAGACTATGGCTACACCTTC; CDR3: CASSWSQGSDYGYTF
J: TRBJ1-4; size: NA; D: NA; V: TRBV29-1; DNA: TGCAGCGTTGAAGCGGCAGGGAATGAAAAACTGTTTTTT; CDR3: CSVEAAGNEKLFF
J: TRBJ2-7; size: NA; D: NA; V: TRBV11-2; DNA: TGTGCCAGCAGCTTAGGCGGGGGCGCAAGGGGCGAGCAGTACTTC; CDR3: CASSLGGGARGEQYF
J: TRBJ2-7; size: NA; D: NA; V: TRBV10-1; DNA: TGCGCCAGCAGCCGGGACTCGAGCTCCTACGAGCAGTACTTC; CDR3: CASSRDSSSYEQYF
J: TRBJ2-6; size: NA; D: NA; V: TRBV6-1; DNA: TGTGCCAGCAGTGAAGCGCCTCAGGGAACTGGGGCCAACGTCCTGACTTTC; CDR3: CASSEAPQGTGANVLTF
J: TRBJ2-2; size: NA; D: NA; V: TRBV3-1/TRBV3-2; DNA: TGTGCCAGCAGCCAAGAAGGGGCGGACACCGGGGAGCTGTTTTTT; CDR3: CASSQEGADTGELFF
J: TRBJ2-3; size: NA; D: TRBD2; V: TRBV4-2; DNA: TGTGCCAGTAGACTAGCGGAGGGAACAGATACGCAGTATTTT; CDR3: CASRLAEGTDTQYF
J: TRBJ2-3; size: NA; D: TRBD1; V: TRBV28; DNA: TGTGCCAGCAGTTTACCACAGGGGCGGGCAGATACGCAGTATTTT; CDR3: CASSLPQGRADTQYF
J: TRBJ2-3; size: NA; D: NA; V: TRBV11-2; DNA: TGTGCCAGCAGCCCAGGGGGAGCGGGAGAGGATACGCAGTATTTT; CDR3: CASSPGGAGEDTQYF
J: TRBJ2-5; size: NA; D: NA; V: TRBV7-9; DNA: TGTGCCAGCAGCTTAGTAACAGGAGCTAACCAAGAGACCCAGTACTTC; CDR3: CASSLVTGANQETQYF
J: TRBJ1-1; size: NA; D: TRBD1; V: TRBV7-8; DNA: TGTGCCAGCAGCTTCCGGGACAGGGGTCACACTGAAGCTTTCTTT; CDR3: CASSFRDRGHTEAFF
J: TRBJ2-1; size: NA; D: NA; V: TRBV6-6; DNA: TGTGCCAGCGCCTGGACTACCAATGAGCAGTTCTTC; CDR3: CASAWTTNEQFF
J: TRBJ2-7; size: NA; D: TRBD2; V: TRBV10-3; DNA: TGTGCCATCAGTGCCCCGGGAGGCGAGCAGTACTTC; CDR3: CAISAPGGEQYF
J: TRBJ2-7; size: NA; D: NA; V: TRBV30; DNA: TGTGCCTGGAGTCCGGGAGCGTCCTACGAGCAGTACTTC; CDR3: CAWSPGASYEQYF
J: TRBJ1-3; size: NA; D: NA; V: TRBV5-6; DNA: TGTGCCAGCAGCTTGGGGCAGGCACCCTCTGGAAACACCATATATTTT; CDR3: CASSLGQAPSGNTIYF
J: TRBJ2-1; size: once; D: NA; V: TRBV4-1; DNA: TGCGCCAGCAGCCAAGAGGGGGCTCAGAACAATGAGCAGTTCTTC; CDR3: CASSQEGAQNNEQFF
J: TRBJ2-2; size: once; D: TRBD2; V: TRBV4-3; DNA: TGCGCCAGCAGCCAAGCCCCAGCGGGAGGAGGGAAGGACACCGGGGAGCTGTTTTTT; CDR3: CASSQAPAGGGKDTGELFF
J: TRBJ1-1; size: NA; D: NA; V: TRBV5-4; DNA: TGTGCCAGCAGCTTGGTTTCAGGGTGGGGGGGAAGGAACACTGAAGCTTTCTTT; CDR3: CASSLVSGWGGRNTEAFF